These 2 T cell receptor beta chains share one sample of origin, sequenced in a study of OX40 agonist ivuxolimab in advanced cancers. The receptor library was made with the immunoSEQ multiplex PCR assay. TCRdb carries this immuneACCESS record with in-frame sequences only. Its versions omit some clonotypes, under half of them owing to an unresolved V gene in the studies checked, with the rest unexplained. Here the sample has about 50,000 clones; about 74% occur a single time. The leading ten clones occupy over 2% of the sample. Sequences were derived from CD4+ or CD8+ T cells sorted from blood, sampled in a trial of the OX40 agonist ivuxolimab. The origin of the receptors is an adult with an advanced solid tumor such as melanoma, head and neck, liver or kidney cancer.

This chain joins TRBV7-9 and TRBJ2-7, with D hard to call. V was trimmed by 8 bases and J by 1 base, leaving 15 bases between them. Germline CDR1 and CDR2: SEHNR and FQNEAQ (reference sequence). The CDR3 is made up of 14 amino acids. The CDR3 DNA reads TGTGCCAGCGCCCCTCTGGCCAATTCCTACGAGCAGTACTTC. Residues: CASAPLANSYEQYF. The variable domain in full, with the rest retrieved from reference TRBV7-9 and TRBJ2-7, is DTGVSQNPRHKITKRGQNVTFRCDPISEHNRLYWYRQTLGQGPEFLTYFQNEAQLEKSRLLSDRFSAERPKGSFSTLEIQRTEQGDSAMYLCASAPLANSYEQYFGPGTRLTVT.

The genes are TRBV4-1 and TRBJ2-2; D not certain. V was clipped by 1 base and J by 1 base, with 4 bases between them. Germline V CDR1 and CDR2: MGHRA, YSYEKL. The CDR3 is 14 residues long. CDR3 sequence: CASSQGQNTGELFF. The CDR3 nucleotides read TGCGCCAGCAGCCAAGGACAGAACACCGGGGAGCTGTTTTTT.